A selection of T cell receptor beta chains follows, all from one sample in a study of T cells in Graves' hyperthyroidism and ophthalmopathy. TCRdb processed the multiplex PCR reads anew with MiXCR; each CDR3 protein has one entry. The sample has hundreds of thousands of distinct CDR3 sequences, more than 15% seen once. Input material: blood. These receptors all stem from a woman aged 40 to 49 with Graves' ophthalmopathy. Both conserved end residues are part of each CDR3. A D gene is named only where the DNA matches it firmly. Rows give clone size only sometimes, using once, few, many, or a class for an expanded clone.

clone_size | d_call | j_call | v_call | cdr3_aa | cdr3_nt
- | - | TRBJ2-3 | TRBV10-3 | CAISELATDTQYF | TGTGCCATCAGTGAACTAGCCACAGATACGCAGTATTTT
few | - | TRBJ2-5 | TRBV27 | CASSLLGGTGQETQYF | TGTGCCAGCAGTTTATTAGGAGGAACAGGTCAAGAGACCCAGTACTTC
many | - | TRBJ2-7 | TRBV20-1 | CSAKEPGHVYEQYF | TGCAGTGCTAAGGAACCGGGACACGTCTACGAGCAGTACTTC
many | - | TRBJ2-1 | TRBV11-2 | CASELYRAASDEQFF | TGTGCCAGCGAACTGTACCGGGCGGCCTCGGATGAGCAGTTCTTC
- | - | TRBJ1-2 | TRBV7-2 | CASSLVLDSKYGYTF | TGTGCCAGCAGCTTAGTACTTGACAGCAAATATGGCTACACCTTC
- | - | TRBJ1-1 | TRBV19 | CASIRARGQTEAFF | TGTGCCAGTATCCGGGCCAGGGGTCAAACTGAAGCTTTCTTT
many | TRBD1 | TRBJ2-1 | TRBV27 | CASSLRGQAYSYNEQFF | TGTGCCAGCAGTTTAAGGGGACAGGCCTACTCCTACAATGAGCAGTTCTTC
many | TRBD1 | TRBJ1-1 | TRBV10-3 | CAISGQGMNTEAFF | TGTGCCATCAGCGGACAGGGCATGAACACTGAAGCTTTCTTT
few | - | TRBJ2-2 | TRBV9 | CASSVVVSPNTGELFF | TGTGCCAGCAGCGTAGTGGTTAGCCCGAACACCGGGGAGCTGTTTTTT
few | - | TRBJ2-2 | TRBV4-1 | CASSQERLDTGELFF | TGCGCCAGCAGCCAGGAACGGCTAGACACCGGGGAGCTGTTTTTT
- | TRBD1 | TRBJ2-3 | TRBV7-9 | CASSPWTGSATQYF | TGTGCCAGCAGCCCTTGGACAGGGTCCGCCACGCAGTATTTT
many | - | TRBJ1-6 | TRBV15 | CATSRAQGGSPLHF | TGTGCCACCAGCAGGGCCCAGGGCGGATCACCCCTCCACTTT
- | TRBD1 | TRBJ2-6 | TRBV5-1 | CASSTDRAGANVLTF | TGCGCCAGCAGCACCGACAGGGCTGGGGCCAACGTCCTGACTTTC
many | TRBD2 | TRBJ2-3 | TRBV27 | CATRDWAGGVADTQYF | TGTGCCACCCGAGACTGGGCGGGGGGAGTCGCAGATACGCAGTATTTT
many | - | TRBJ1-1 | TRBV20-1 | CSAELDRRGEAFF | TGCAGTGCAGAGCTAGACAGGAGGGGTGAAGCTTTCTTT
- | - | TRBJ1-1 | TRBV9 | CASSVARENTEAFF | TGTGCCAGCAGCGTAGCGAGGGAGAACACTGAAGCTTTCTTT
many | TRBD2 | TRBJ2-1 | TRBV6-2/TRBV6-3 | CATARLAGDNEQFF | TGTGCCACCGCCCGACTAGCGGGAGACAATGAGCAGTTCTTC
many | - | TRBJ2-2 | TRBV7-2 | CASSRVPGELFF | TGTGCCAGCAGTAGGGTCCCCGGGGAGCTGTTTTTT
few | - | TRBJ2-1 | TRBV9 | CASSSRVYNEQFF | TGTGCCAGCAGCTCCAGAGTTTACAATGAGCAGTTCTTC
many | - | TRBJ2-7 | TRBV5-1 | CASSLMEGSEQYF | TGCGCCAGCAGCTTGATGGAGGGGAGCGAGCAGTACTTC
- | - | TRBJ2-6 | TRBV19 | CASSIETGNHSGANVLTF | TGTGCCAGTAGTATAGAAACAGGGAACCACTCTGGGGCCAACGTCCTGACTTTC
- | - | TRBJ2-3 | TRBV20-1 | CSARNRGDTQYF | TGCAGTGCTAGAAACCGTGGAGATACGCAGTATTTT
many | TRBD2 | TRBJ2-7 | TRBV5-1 | CASAAGTSGQQYF | TGCGCCAGCGCGGCCGGGACTAGCGGTCAGCAGTACTTC
many | - | TRBJ1-6 | TRBV20-1 | CSARGPRWGDSPLHF | TGCAGTGCTAGGGGCCCCCGCTGGGGCGATTCACCCCTCCACTTT
many | - | TRBJ2-5 | TRBV3-1 | CASSQDLAVKTQYF | TGTGCCAGCAGCCAAGATCTTGCAGTTAAGACCCAGTACTTC
many | TRBD2 | TRBJ2-1 | TRBV6-1 | CASSETGLAGVAEQFF | TGTGCCAGCAGTGAGACCGGACTAGCGGGAGTAGCTGAGCAGTTCTTC
- | - | TRBJ1-5 | TRBV24-1 | CATSDAKFGNQPQHF | TGTGCCACCAGTGATGCCAAGTTTGGCAATCAGCCCCAGCATTTT
many | - | TRBJ2-3 | TRBV7-2 | CASSSPSASTDTQYF | TGTGCCAGCAGCTCCCCGTCGGCGAGCACAGATACGCAGTATTTT
many | - | TRBJ2-1 | TRBV12-3/TRBV12-4 | CASSFRGGQSSYNEQFF | TGTGCCAGCAGTTTTCGAGGGGGTCAGAGCTCCTACAATGAGCAGTTCTTC
- | - | TRBJ1-5 | TRBV19 | CASPNSLDSNQPQHF | TGTGCCAGCCCAAACTCCCTGGATAGCAATCAGCCCCAGCATTTT
many | - | TRBJ1-1 | TRBV7-9 | CASSNQGDTEAFF | TGTGCCAGCAGTAATCAGGGTGACACTGAAGCTTTCTTT
- | TRBD1 | TRBJ2-7 | TRBV6-1 | CASSRPGQGAPEQYF | TGTGCCAGCAGTCGACCGGGACAGGGGGCGCCTGAGCAGTACTTC
many | - | TRBJ1-4 | TRBV20-1 | CSASSGGWGEKLFF | TGCAGTGCTAGTTCTGGGGGTTGGGGTGAAAAACTGTTTTTT
- | - | TRBJ1-6 | TRBV6-2/TRBV6-3 | CASSYGPPGPYNSPLHF | TGTGCCAGCAGTTACGGGCCCCCTGGGCCCTATAATTCACCCCTCCACTTT
many | - | TRBJ1-5 | TRBV30 | CAWSVWGSNQPQHF | TGTGCCTGGAGTGTCTGGGGAAGCAATCAGCCCCAGCATTTT
many | TRBD1 | TRBJ1-4 | TRBV7-2 | CASSLRAGGEKLFF | TGTGCCAGCAGCTTAAGGGCAGGGGGGGAAAAACTGTTTTTT
many | - | TRBJ1-1 | TRBV6-1 | CASKEVLNTEAFF | TGTGCCAGCAAAGAGGTACTGAACACTGAAGCTTTCTTT
many | - | TRBJ2-7 | TRBV28 | CASSAPGRGAYEQYF | TGTGCCAGCAGTGCCCCTGGCAGGGGAGCATACGAGCAGTACTTC
few | - | TRBJ2-7 | TRBV20-1 | CSAPDSYEQYF | TGCAGTGCTCCTGATTCCTACGAGCAGTACTTC
many | TRBD1 | TRBJ1-2 | TRBV20-1 | CSAQGQHYGYTF | TGCAGTGCCCAGGGACAGCACTATGGCTACACCTTC
few | TRBD2 | TRBJ2-5 | TRBV28 | CASSRASGHPGGETQYF | TGTGCCAGCAGCCGGGCTAGCGGGCACCCCGGAGGGGAGACCCAGTACTTC
- | - | TRBJ2-1 | TRBV5-1 | CASSLARTLSSYNEQFF | TGCGCCAGCAGCTTGGCCAGGACCTTGAGCTCCTACAATGAGCAGTTCTTC